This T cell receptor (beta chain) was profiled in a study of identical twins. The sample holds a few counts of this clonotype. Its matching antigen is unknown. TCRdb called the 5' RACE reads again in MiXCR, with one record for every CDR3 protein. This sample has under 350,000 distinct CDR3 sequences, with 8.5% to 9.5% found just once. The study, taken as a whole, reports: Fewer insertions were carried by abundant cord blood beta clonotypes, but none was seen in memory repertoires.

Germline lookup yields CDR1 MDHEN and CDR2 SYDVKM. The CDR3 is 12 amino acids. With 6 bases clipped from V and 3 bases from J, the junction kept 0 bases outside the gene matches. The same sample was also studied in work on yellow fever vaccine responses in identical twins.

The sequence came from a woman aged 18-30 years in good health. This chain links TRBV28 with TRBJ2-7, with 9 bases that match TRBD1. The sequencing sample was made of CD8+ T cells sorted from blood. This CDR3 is CASRDRGYEQYF. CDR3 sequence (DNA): TGTGCCAGCAGGGACAGGGGCTACGAGCAGTACTTC.